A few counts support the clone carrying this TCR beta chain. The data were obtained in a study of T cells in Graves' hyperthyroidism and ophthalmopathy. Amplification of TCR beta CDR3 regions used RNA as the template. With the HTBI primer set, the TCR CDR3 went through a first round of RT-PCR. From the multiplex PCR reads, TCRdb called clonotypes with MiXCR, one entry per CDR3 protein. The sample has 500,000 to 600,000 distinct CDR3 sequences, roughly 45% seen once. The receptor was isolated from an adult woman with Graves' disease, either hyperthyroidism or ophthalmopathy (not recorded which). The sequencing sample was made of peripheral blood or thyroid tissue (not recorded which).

CDR3 protein: CASSPWGGPSIGGSNQPQHF. DNA for the CDR3: TGTGCCAGCAGCCCCTGGGGAGGTCCTTCTATCGGGGGTAGCAATCAGCCCCAGCATTTT. The chain employs TRBV7-2 and TRBJ1-5, with a weak D call TRBD1 (5 bases). Trimming took off 5 bases at V and 0 bases at J, with 26 bases between the two ends. The germline gives CDR1 SGHTA, CDR2 FQGNSA. CDR3 length: 20 amino acids.